The entry below gives a single T cell receptor (beta chain) sequence along with its context. The CDR3 extends over 15 amino acids. CDR1 and CDR2 from the germline V gene are ENHRY and SYGVKD. V was shortened by 3 bases and J by 4 bases, with 12 bases between the two germline ends. The sample originates from a study of blood T cell repertoires in COVID-19. Study-level information: Some COVID-19 samples were acute and others convalescent; all came from the United States, Italy and Spain.

The authors' processing: The authors estimated nucleated cell counts from reference gene primer amplification. The table came from immunoSEQ multiplex PCR; TCRdb's copy has only in-frame clones and leaves some out. The DNA gave D and trimming, while V, J and clone size come from that table. The table has around 72,000 clones, over 70% seen once. V and J are TRBV10-3 and TRBJ2-2; perhaps TRBD2 as D (6 bases). The sample was peripheral blood. The sequence was obtained from a man over 45 with active COVID-19. CDR3 nucleotides: TGTGCCATCAGTGACCGCGGGGCCCCCACCGGGGAGCTGTTTTTT. It is translated as CAISDRGAPTGELFF.